These T cell receptor beta chains were read from a single sample in a study of blood T cell repertoires in COVID-19. Using immunoSEQ multiplex PCR, the repertoire was profiled, and TCRdb retains in-frame clones only, with some absent. The data show about 94,000 clones, with more than 65% seen just once and 6.3% held by the top ten. Material: peripheral blood. The receptors were gathered from a man in his 60s with acute or convalescent COVID-19. CDR3s include the opening cysteine and the closing phenylalanine or tryptophan. D genes are given only for firm matches. Expanded clones are given a class, and other clones once, few, many or no size at all.

d_call j_call v_call clone_size cdr3_aa cdr3_nt
. TRBJ1-1 TRBV4-3 . CASSQDPGASTEAFF TGCGCCAGCAGCCAAGATCCAGGGGCCAGCACTGAAGCTTTCTTT
. TRBJ1-3 TRBV9 . CASSPGQSSGNTIYF TGTGCCAGCAGCCCCGGACAGAGCTCTGGAAACACCATATATTTT
TRBD1 TRBJ1-6 TRBV5-1 . CASSGPGTGISSPLHF TGCGCCAGCAGCGGACCCGGGACAGGGATTAGTTCACCCCTCCACTTT
TRBD2 TRBJ2-1 TRBV4-2 . CASSQDGLAAIGGEQFF TGTGCCAGCAGCCAAGACGGACTAGCGGCTATCGGGGGGGAGCAGTTCTTC
TRBD2 TRBJ2-1 TRBV7-9 few CASSPRTSGNEQFF TGTGCCAGCAGCCCCCGGACTAGCGGAAATGAGCAGTTCTTC
TRBD2 TRBJ2-1 TRBV10-2 few CASSESGLAGLYNEQFF TGCGCCAGCAGTGAGTCGGGACTAGCGGGGCTCTACAATGAGCAGTTCTTC
TRBD1 TRBJ2-7 TRBV30 . CAWGQGGPYEQYF TGTGCCTGGGGACAGGGGGGTCCCTACGAGCAGTACTTC
. TRBJ1-1 TRBV27 . CASSFAANTEAFF TGTGCCAGCAGTTTTGCGGCGAACACTGAAGCTTTCTTT
. TRBJ1-1 TRBV5-1 . CASRPGPHTEAFF TGCGCCAGCAGACCTGGGCCCCACACTGAAGCTTTCTTT
. TRBJ2-3 TRBV3-1/TRBV3-2 . CASSQDQVADTQYF TGTGCCAGCAGCCAAGATCAGGTTGCAGATACGCAGTATTTT
. TRBJ2-2 TRBV11-1 . CASSLVQGVAGELFF TGTGCCAGCAGCTTAGTCCAGGGCGTAGCCGGGGAGCTGTTTTTT
. TRBJ1-2 TRBV6-5 . CASSNPGIGYTF TGTGCCAGCAGTAACCCGGGAATTGGCTACACCTTC
. TRBJ2-5 TRBV5-8 . CASSFGGRLGKETQYF TGTGCCAGCAGCTTCGGGGGGCGACTGGGGAAAGAGACCCAGTACTTC